This is a list of T cell receptor beta chains from one sample in a study of persistence of HIV-infected CD4 T cells. Using immunoSEQ multiplex PCR, the repertoire was profiled, and TCRdb retains in-frame clones only, with some absent. The table has under 40,000 clones, about 80% seen once. These TCRs' antigens remain unknown. This specimen consisted of CD4+ T cells sorted from PBMCs after approximately 18-hour stimulation, obtained from a patient who received antiretroviral therapy. These receptors originate from an adult woman with HIV who was CMV-seropositive. CDR3s include the opening cysteine and the closing phenylalanine or tryptophan. Fields, in order: J gene, V gene, D gene, CDR3 protein. D genes are given only for firm matches.

TRBJ2-1,TRBV7-9,TRBD1,CASSLGTGSNEQFF
TRBJ2-1,TRBV7-2,NA,CASSLMTFSYNEQFF
TRBJ1-2,TRBV30,NA,CAWRSYGYTF
TRBJ1-2,TRBV2,NA,CASSEDQGPYGYTF
TRBJ1-1,TRBV30,NA,CAWNLGVRTEAFF
TRBJ1-5,TRBV4-1,TRBD1,CASSLIGTGASQPQHF
TRBJ2-1,TRBV6-2/TRBV6-3,NA,CASSYSSLNEQFF
TRBJ1-4,TRBV19,NA,CATPSEKLFF
TRBJ2-7,TRBV7-2,NA,CASSSGAGALGQYF
TRBJ1-3,TRBV18,NA,CASSPPPQALGALGNTIYF
TRBJ1-6,TRBV19,NA,CASRWGVNSPLHF
TRBJ1-2,TRBV6-5,NA,CATRGRTNGYTF
TRBJ1-6,TRBV21-1,NA,CASSGQGSSYNSPLHF
TRBJ2-2,TRBV24-1,TRBD1,CATSQPGQGVTGELFF
TRBJ1-1,TRBV18,NA,CASSRFIDREYTEAFF
TRBJ2-1,TRBV2,NA,CASSGQRSGYNEQFF
TRBJ2-7,TRBV21-1,NA,CASSKLGEFIRGQKNYEQYF
TRBJ1-1,TRBV7-2,NA,CASSRPLINTEAFF
TRBJ1-5,TRBV10-3,NA,CAISDSRNQPQHF
TRBJ2-2,TRBV14,NA,CASSQEQGVGELFF
TRBJ1-4,TRBV7-6,TRBD1,CASSLGAGGQISTNEKLFF
TRBJ1-6,TRBV2,TRBD1,CASIGQAGSPLHF
TRBJ2-3,TRBV18,NA,CASSPPSTDTQYF
TRBJ2-5,TRBV3-1/TRBV3-2,TRBD2,CASSPRSGLAGVRETQYF
TRBJ2-3,TRBV6-2/TRBV6-3,TRBD2,CASSSGGAEYTQYF
TRBJ2-5,TRBV19,TRBD1,CASSIAGTGGSETQYF
TRBJ1-2,TRBV9,TRBD1,CASSTRDRGYGYTF
TRBJ2-4,TRBV7-2,TRBD2,CASSLVAAGGAKNIQYF
TRBJ1-2,TRBV30,TRBD1,CAWSREGQTRVGYTF
TRBJ2-1,TRBV4-1,NA,CASSHMTVPPEQFF
TRBJ1-2,TRBV19,NA,CASSGGQFGYTF
TRBJ1-5,TRBV2,TRBD1,CASRRDRDNQPQHF
TRBJ2-1,TRBV5-6,NA,CASSNGPWDEQFF
TRBJ1-3,TRBV28,NA,CASSSLLLGNTIYF
TRBJ1-6,TRBV27,NA,CASSLYGGNSPLHF
TRBJ2-3,TRBV18,NA,CASSPSSTDTQYF
TRBJ2-3,TRBV7-9,NA,CASSLVVDTQYF
TRBJ1-2,TRBV5-6,TRBD1,CASSSDLQGFNGYTF
TRBJ1-2,TRBV9,NA,CASSALDSTGGGYTF
TRBJ2-7,TRBV5-1,NA,CASSLVERGEQYF
TRBJ2-5,TRBV30,NA,CAFIPGQGKTQYF